A single sample gave rise to the 17 T cell receptor beta chains below, sequenced in a study of patients and donors after allogeneic stem cell transplantation (TCRdb year 2020). Library prep was done by RT-PCR. TCRdb records NextSeq 550 as the sequencer. TCRdb took the public reads, trimmed them with fastp at Q25, ran MiXCR for clone calling and kept in-frame beta chains. For every CDR3 protein sequence, its rows merge into one entry that carries the most common genes and DNA. The sample table lists about a million distinct CDR3 sequences, under 20% of them with a count of one. Around 5.5% of the sample goes to the ten largest clones. The sequenced sample was blood, either unsorted or a sorted T cell fraction (not recorded which). These receptors originate from a human donor who was either an allogeneic HSCT recipient or a stem cell or donor lymphocyte infusion donor (not recorded which). It is not recorded whose cells these are; they may come from a transplant donor.

The chain recombines TRBV12-3 or TRBV12-4 with TRBJ1-3, with 7 bases identical to TRBD1. Germline trimming cut 8 bases from V and 0 bases from J; bases unmatched to any gene: 7. The length of the CDR3 is 15 residues. CDR3 bases: TGTGCCAGCGTCCGGGACAGCCGCTCTGGAAACACCATATATTTT. It yields the protein CASVRDSRSGNTIYF.

In this sample, this clonotype turned up a few times. V is TRBV6-1 and J is TRBJ1-1; D call uncertain. The germline V and J ends were trimmed by 5 bases and 1 base, with 8 bases remaining between them. Germline assignment: CDR1 MNHNS and CDR2 SASEGT. The CDR3 loop spans 13 amino acids. The DNA for the CDR3 is TGTGCCAGCAGTCGCCGAACGAACACTGAAGCTTTCTTT. It yields the protein CASSRRTNTEAFF.

The rearrangement uses TRBV4-2 and TRBJ2-3; 12 bases agree with TRBD2. The V gene's germline CDR1 is LGHNA and CDR2 YNFKEQ. There are 19 residues in the CDR3. V was clipped by 1 base and J by 2 bases; unmatched bases: 10. The DNA for the CDR3 is TGTGCCAGCAGCCAAGGCCTAGCGGGGGGGCCTGGGTTCACAGATACGCAGTATTTT. Translation gives CASSQGLAGGPGFTDTQYF.

This clonotype occurred a few times. The CDR3 here is CASSVSGTFSYEQYF. Here the CDR3 DNA reads TGTGCCAGCAGTGTCTCCGGGACATTCTCCTACGAGCAGTACTTC. The chain employs TRBV6-1 and TRBJ2-7; a possible D gene is TRBD1 (6 bases). Trimming took off 4 bases at V and 0 bases at J, with 13 bases between the two ends. The CDR3 loop spans 15 amino acids. The germline V gene has CDR1 MNHNS and CDR2 SASEGT.

The CDR3 DNA reads TGCAGTGCCGGACTAGTCGGGACCCAGTACTTC. Translating it yields CSAGLVGTQYF. This chain uses TRBV20-1 with TRBJ2-5; 7 nucleotides match TRBD2. Losses at the gene ends were 6 bases for V and 7 bases for J; bases not matched to a gene: 5. CDR3 size: 11 residues. The germline V gene has CDR1 DFQATT and CDR2 SNEGSKA (reference sequence).

The chain links TRBV15 to TRBJ2-7; perhaps TRBD1 as D (6 bases). CDR1 and CDR2 from the germline V gene are LNHNV and YYDKDF (reference sequence). With 8 bases removed from V and 1 base from J, the gap between germline ends came to 12 bases. CDR3 length: 13 amino acids. The CDR3 DNA is TGTGCCACCCGGACAGCTTTATCCTACGAGCAGTACTTC. This translates into CATRTALSYEQYF.

The chain employs TRBV6-1 and TRBJ1-5; 7 bases map to TRBD1. This CDR3 spans 14 amino acids. J lost 4 bases, V lost 7 bases, and 7 bases had no gene match. Germline CDR1 MNHNS, CDR2 SASEGT. The CDR3 region is CASMQGGRNQPQHF. The CDR3 DNA follows: TGTGCCAGCATGCAAGGGGGCAGAAATCAGCCCCAGCATTTT.

In this sample, this clonotype turned up a few times. The V gene is TRBV25-1, the J gene TRBJ1-2, with 9 bases aligning to TRBD1. The CDR3 is made up of 14 amino acids. In germline, CDR1 is MGHDK, CDR2 SYGVNS. V dropped 4 bases and J dropped 8; count of bases not matched to a gene: 8. The CDR3, as DNA: TGTGCCAGCAGTGTCCGGACAGGGGTTAGCGGCTACACCTTC. Its protein product is CASSVRTGVSGYTF.

The table lists this clonotype with a few counts. CDR3 coding DNA: TGTGCCAGCCATAGGAGCGGTTACAATGAGCAGTTCTTC. It yields the protein CASHRSGYNEQFF. This chain connects TRBV7-9 to TRBJ2-1, with TRBD2 as a possible D gene (5 bases). The CDR3 has 13 residues. CDR1 is SEHNR, CDR2 FQNEAQ, per germline (reference sequence). The V end was cut by 8 bases, the J end by 4 bases, with 12 bases between.

V usage is TRBV3-1 and J usage is TRBJ1-1; TRBD1 is a possible D gene (5 bases). Trimming cost V 4 bases and J 4 bases, with 13 bases left between them. CDR1 and CDR2 (germline): LGHDT, YNNKEL (reference sequence). The length of the CDR3 is 14 residues. DNA of the CDR3: TGTGCCAGCAGCCCGCCTAAGGGGAGCACTGAAGCTTTCTTT. This codes for CASSPPKGSTEAFF.

This clonotype was recorded many times. The chain uses TRBV7-2 and TRBJ1-2, with D maybe TRBD1 (6 bases). The CDR3 extends over 14 amino acids. From germline, CDR1 is SGHTA and CDR2 FQGNSA. The V gene lost 6 bases and the J gene lost 4 bases, with 15 bases spanning the gap. Here the CDR3 reads CASSLVGQSYGYTF. CDR3 nucleotide sequence: TGTGCCAGCAGTTTGGTGGGACAAAGCTATGGCTACACCTTC.

V gene TRBV19 combines with J gene TRBJ1-1; possibly TRBD1 for D (6 bases). CDR1 and CDR2 from the germline V gene are LNHDA and SQIVND (reference sequence). This CDR3 is 15 amino acids long. The V end was cut by 3 bases, the J end by 1 base, with 12 bases between. For the CDR3, the DNA is TGTGCCAGTAGTATCGATGGGGGACAGAACACTGAAGCTTTCTTT. Protein sequence: CASSIDGGQNTEAFF. Looking up the rest from reference TRBV19 and TRBJ1-1 gives the full variable domain: DGGITQSPKYLFRKEGQNVTLSCEQNLNHDAMYWYRQDPGQGLRLIYYSQIVNDFQKGDIAEGYSVSREKKESFPLTVTSAQKNPTAFYLCASSIDGGQNTEAFFGQGTRLTVV.

This clonotype was observed a few times. This chain links TRBV7-2 with TRBJ2-7, with D possibly being TRBD2 (6 bases). The V end was cut by 7 bases, the J end by 3 bases, with 16 bases between. CDR1 SGHTA and CDR2 FQGNSA come from the germline V gene. This CDR3 has 14 residues. The CDR3 protein is CASTLGGLLYEQYF. Written as DNA, the CDR3 is TGTGCCAGCACCCTTGGAGGGTTACTCTACGAGCAGTACTTC.

This clonotype turned up a few times. V is TRBV5-1 and J is TRBJ1-2; D perhaps matches TRBD1 (5 bases). The CDR3 extends over 16 amino acids. Trimming removed 4 bases from V and 0 bases from J, with 16 bases in between. In germline, CDR1 is SGHRS, CDR2 YFSETQ. The CDR3 DNA is TGCGCCAGCAGCCCCAACGTCTGGGGGACTAACTATGGCTACACCTTC. This codes for CASSPNVWGTNYGYTF.

The table lists this clonotype with a few counts. The chain carries TRBV9 and TRBJ2-5; 7 bases agree with TRBD1. This CDR3 has 16 amino acids. CDR1 SGDLS and CDR2 YYNGEE come from the germline V gene. Losses at the gene ends were 0 bases for V and 5 bases for J; bases not matched to a gene: 10. The DNA of the CDR3 is TGTGCCAGCAGCGTAGCGAGGACAGGATCGACTGAGACCCAGTACTTC. Translation gives CASSVARTGSTETQYF. Drawing the rest from reference TRBV9 and TRBJ2-5, the complete variable domain is DSGVTQTPKHLITATGQRVTLRCSPRSGDLSVYWYQQSLDQGLQFLIQYYNGEERAKGNILERFSAQQFPDLHSELNLSSLELGDSALYFCASSVARTGSTETQYFGPGTRLLVL.

J is TRBJ1-3 and V is TRBV12-3 or TRBV12-4; D remains ambiguous. Trimming cost V 3 bases and J 4 bases, with 16 bases left between them. CDR3 length equals 16 residues. The CDR3 DNA reads as TGTGCCAGCAGTTTTTTCTCTGGGCCACCCGGAAACACCATATATTTT. Residues: CASSFFSGPPGNTIYF.

The chain couples TRBV5-5 to TRBJ1-4; 7 bases match TRBD1. The junction had 8 bases not matched to a gene; V was cut back by 4 bases and J by 5 bases. This CDR3 spans 15 amino acids. Germline CDR1 and CDR2: SGHKS and YYEKEE (reference sequence). DNA of the CDR3: TGTGCCAGCAGCGCAACGGGACAGACAAATGAAAAACTGTTTTTT. Protein sequence: CASSATGQTNEKLFF.